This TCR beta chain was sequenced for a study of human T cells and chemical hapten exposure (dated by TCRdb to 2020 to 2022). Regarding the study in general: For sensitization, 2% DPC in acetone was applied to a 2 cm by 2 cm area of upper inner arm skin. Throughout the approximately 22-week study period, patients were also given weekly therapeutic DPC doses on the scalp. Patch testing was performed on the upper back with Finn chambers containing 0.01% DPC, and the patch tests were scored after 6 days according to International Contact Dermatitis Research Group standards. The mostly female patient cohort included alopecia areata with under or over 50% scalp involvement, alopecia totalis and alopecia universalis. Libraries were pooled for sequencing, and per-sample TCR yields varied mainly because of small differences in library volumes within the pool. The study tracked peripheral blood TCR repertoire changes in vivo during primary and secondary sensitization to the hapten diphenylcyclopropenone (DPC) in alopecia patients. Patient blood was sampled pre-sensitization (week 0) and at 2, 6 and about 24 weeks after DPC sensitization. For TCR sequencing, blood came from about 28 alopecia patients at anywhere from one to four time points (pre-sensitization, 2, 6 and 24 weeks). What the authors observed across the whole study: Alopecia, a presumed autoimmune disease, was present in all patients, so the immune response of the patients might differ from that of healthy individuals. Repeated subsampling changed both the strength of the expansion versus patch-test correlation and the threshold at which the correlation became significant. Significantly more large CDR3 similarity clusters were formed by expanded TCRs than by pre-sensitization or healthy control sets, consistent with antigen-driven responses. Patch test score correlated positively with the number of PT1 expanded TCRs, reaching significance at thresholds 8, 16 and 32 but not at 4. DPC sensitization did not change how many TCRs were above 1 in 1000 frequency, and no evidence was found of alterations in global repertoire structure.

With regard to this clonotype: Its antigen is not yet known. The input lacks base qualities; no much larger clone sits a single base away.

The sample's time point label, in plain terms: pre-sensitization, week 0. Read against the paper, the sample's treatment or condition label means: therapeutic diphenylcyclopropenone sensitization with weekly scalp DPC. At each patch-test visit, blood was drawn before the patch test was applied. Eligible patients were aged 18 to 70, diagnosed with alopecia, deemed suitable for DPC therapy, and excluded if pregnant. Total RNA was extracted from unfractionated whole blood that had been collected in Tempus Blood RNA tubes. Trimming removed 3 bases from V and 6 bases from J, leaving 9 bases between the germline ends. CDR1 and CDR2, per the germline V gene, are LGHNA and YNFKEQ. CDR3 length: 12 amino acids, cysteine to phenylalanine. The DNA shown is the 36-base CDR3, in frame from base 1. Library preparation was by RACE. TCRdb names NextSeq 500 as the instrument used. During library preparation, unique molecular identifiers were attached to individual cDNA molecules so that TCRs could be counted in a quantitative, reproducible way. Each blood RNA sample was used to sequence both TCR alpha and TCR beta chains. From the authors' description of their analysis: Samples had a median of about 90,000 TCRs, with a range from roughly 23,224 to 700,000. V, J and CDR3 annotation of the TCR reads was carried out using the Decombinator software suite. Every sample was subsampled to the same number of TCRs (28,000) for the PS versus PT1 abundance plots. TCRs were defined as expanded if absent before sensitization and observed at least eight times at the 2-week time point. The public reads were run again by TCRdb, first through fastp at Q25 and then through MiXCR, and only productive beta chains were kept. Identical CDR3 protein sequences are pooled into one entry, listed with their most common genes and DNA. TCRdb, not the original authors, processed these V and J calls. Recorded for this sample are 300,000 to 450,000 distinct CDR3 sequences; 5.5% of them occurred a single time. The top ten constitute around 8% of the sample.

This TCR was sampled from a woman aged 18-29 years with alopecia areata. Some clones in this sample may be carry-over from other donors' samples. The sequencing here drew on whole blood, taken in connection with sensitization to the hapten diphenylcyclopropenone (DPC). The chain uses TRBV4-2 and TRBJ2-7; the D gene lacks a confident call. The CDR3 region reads CASSHEAGEQYF. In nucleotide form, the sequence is TGTGCCAGCAGCCATGAGGCAGGCGAGCAGTACTTC.